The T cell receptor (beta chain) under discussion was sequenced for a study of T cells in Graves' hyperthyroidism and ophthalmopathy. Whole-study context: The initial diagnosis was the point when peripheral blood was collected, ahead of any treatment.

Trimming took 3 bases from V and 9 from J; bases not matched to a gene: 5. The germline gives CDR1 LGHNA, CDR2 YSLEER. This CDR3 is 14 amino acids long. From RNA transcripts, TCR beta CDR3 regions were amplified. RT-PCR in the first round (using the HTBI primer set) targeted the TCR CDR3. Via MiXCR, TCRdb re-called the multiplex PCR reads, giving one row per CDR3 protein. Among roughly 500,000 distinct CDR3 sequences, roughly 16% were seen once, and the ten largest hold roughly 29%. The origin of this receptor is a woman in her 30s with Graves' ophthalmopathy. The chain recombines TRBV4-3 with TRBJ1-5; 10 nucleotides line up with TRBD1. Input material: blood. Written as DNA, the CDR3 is TGCGCCAGCAGCCAGGGGACAGGGGAGGTGCCCCAGCATTTT. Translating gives CASSQGTGEVPQHF.